These T cell receptor beta chains were read from a single sample in a study of blood T cell repertoires in COVID-19. Data came from immunoSEQ multiplex PCR; TCRdb stores just in-frame clones and leaves some out. The sample lists 220,000 or so clones; about 80% were seen once. What was sequenced was PBMCs or T cells enriched from blood (not recorded which). The origin of the receptors is a woman in her 40s with acute COVID-19. Each CDR3 is given with its conserved first and last residue. D genes are given only for firm matches. A clone size is listed for some rows: how often the clone was seen (once, few, many), or a class if it is expanded.

-	TRBV18	-	TRBJ2-5	TGTGCCAGCTCACCACCGGTGGGGGGGCCTCGGACCCAGTACTTC	CASSPPVGGPRTQYF
-	TRBV19	-	TRBJ1-5	TGTGCCAGTAGTATAGCGGGGTATCAGCCCCAGCATTTT	CASSIAGYQPQHF
TRBD1	TRBV10-3	-	TRBJ2-7	TGTGCCATCAGGGACCCCGGGACAGGGGGCTACGAGCAGTACTTC	CAIRDPGTGGYEQYF
TRBD1	TRBV5-1	-	TRBJ1-5	TGCGCCAGCAGCCCGGGACAGGGCAGCAATCAGCCCCAGCATTTT	CASSPGQGSNQPQHF
-	TRBV7-2	-	TRBJ1-2	TGTGCCAGCAGCTTAGTAGGCCAGGGTGATGGCTACACCTTC	CASSLVGQGDGYTF
-	TRBV4-1	once	TRBJ2-1	TGCGCCAGCAGCTTCGGCAGCGGCGGGCGGCATGAGCAGTTCTTC	CASSFGSGGRHEQFF
-	TRBV5-1	-	TRBJ2-5	TGCGCCAGCAGCTTGGGACAGAACCAAGAGACCCAGTACTTC	CASSLGQNQETQYF
-	TRBV27	-	TRBJ2-3	TGTGCCAGCAGTTTAGCGGGATCCCCCCATACGCAGTATTTT	CASSLAGSPHTQYF
-	TRBV2	-	TRBJ2-5	TGTGCCAGCAGCAGGGACCAAGAGACCCAGTACTTC	CASSRDQETQYF
-	TRBV20-1	-	TRBJ1-1	TGCAGTGCTAGTAAGGGGTTAATTAGGGACACTGAAGCTTTCTTT	CSASKGLIRDTEAFF
-	TRBV2	-	TRBJ1-1	TGTGCCAGCGAGTCCCATCCGAACACTGAAGCTTTCTTT	CASESHPNTEAFF
-	TRBV19	-	TRBJ2-2	TGTGCCAGTAGTAACCCGGGACTGAACACCGGGGAGCTGTTTTTT	CASSNPGLNTGELFF
TRBD2	TRBV19	-	TRBJ2-2	TGTGCCTCTACCCTAGCGGGGGGATACACCGGGGAGCTGTTTTTT	CASTLAGGYTGELFF
-	TRBV5-4	-	TRBJ1-2	TGTGCCAGCAGCTTGGTAGGCGTTGGGGCTGGCTACACCTTC	CASSLVGVGAGYTF
-	TRBV2	-	TRBJ2-4	TGTGCCAGCAGTCTCAGTCGCCACGGGACAACAGCCAAAAACATTCAGTACTTC	CASSLSRHGTTAKNIQYF
-	TRBV25-1	-	TRBJ2-5	TGTGCCAGCGGGAGAGGTAAAGAGACCCAGTACTTC	CASGRGKETQYF
-	TRBV6-5	-	TRBJ1-2	TGTGCCAGCAGTTTGTCAGGGGCGAACTATGGCTACACCTTC	CASSLSGANYGYTF
-	TRBV5-4	-	TRBJ1-2	TGTGCCAGCAGCAATAGGGAGTCTAACTATGGCTACACCTTC	CASSNRESNYGYTF
-	TRBV14	-	TRBJ2-3	TGTGCCAGCAGCCAAGAGGAGCAGGAGGGCACAGATACGCAGTATTTT	CASSQEEQEGTDTQYF
-	TRBV27	-	TRBJ1-5	TGTGCCAGCAGTCGGGACAATTATCAGCCCCAGCATTTT	CASSRDNYQPQHF
-	TRBV4-3	-	TRBJ1-4	TGCGCCAGCAGCCAAGAGAGGACAATCACTAATGAAAAACTGTTTTTT	CASSQERTITNEKLFF
TRBD1	TRBV30	-	TRBJ1-2	TGTGCCTGGTCCGGGACAGGGGATGGGGGTGGCTACACCTTC	CAWSGTGDGGGYTF
-	TRBV11-3	-	TRBJ2-1	TGTGCCAGCAGCTTAGAGGCGGGCAGGAAGGCGCACAATGAGCAGTTCTTC	CASSLEAGRKAHNEQFF
-	TRBV7-2	-	TRBJ2-1	TGTGCCAGCAGCTTGGGGCAGGGCGGCAATGAGCAGTTCTTC	CASSLGQGGNEQFF
-	TRBV10-3	-	TRBJ2-3	TGTGCCATCAGTGAGTCGTACACTAAACCAGATACGCAGTATTTT	CAISESYTKPDTQYF
-	TRBV9	-	TRBJ2-7	TGTGCCAGCAGCGTAGGAGAAGGGGAGGGGGCCTACGAGCAGTACTTC	CASSVGEGEGAYEQYF
-	TRBV19	-	TRBJ2-1	TGTGCCAGTAGTCGGCAGGGCGTCAGTGAGCAGTTCTTC	CASSRQGVSEQFF
-	TRBV5-1	-	TRBJ1-4	TGCGCCAGCAGCTTTGGGCGAGCAACTAATGAAAAACTGTTTTTT	CASSFGRATNEKLFF
TRBD2	TRBV4-1	-	TRBJ2-1	TGCGCCAGCGAATTTAGCGGGACCTCCTACAATGAGCAGTTCTTC	CASEFSGTSYNEQFF
TRBD1	TRBV2	-	TRBJ1-3	TGTGCCAGCTCTTACCGGGACAGCTCTGGAAACACCATATATTTT	CASSYRDSSGNTIYF
TRBD2	TRBV30	-	TRBJ2-2	TGTGCCTGGAACCGACTAGCGGGACGATCCGGGGAGCTGTTTTTT	CAWNRLAGRSGELFF
TRBD2	TRBV19	-	TRBJ2-3	TGTGCCAGTACCAAAGTAGGGACTAGCGGGCAAAGGACGCAGTATTTT	CASTKVGTSGQRTQYF
-	TRBV9	-	TRBJ2-4	TGTGCCAGCAGCCTTTCCCCCGCCGGGAGCAAAAACATTCAGTACTTC	CASSLSPAGSKNIQYF
TRBD1	TRBV4-3	-	TRBJ2-3	TGCGCCAGCAGCCAAGGGACAGGGGCAGATACGCAGTATTTT	CASSQGTGADTQYF
TRBD2	TRBV6-6	-	TRBJ2-3	TGTGCCAGCAGTCTAGCGGGGGCGCTGCGCGGCACAGATACGCAGTATTTT	CASSLAGALRGTDTQYF
-	TRBV6-1	few	TRBJ2-7	TGTGCCAGCAGTGATACAGGGCGTATCTACGAGCAGTACTTC	CASSDTGRIYEQYF
-	TRBV30	-	TRBJ1-5	TGTGCCTGGAGTATGGGGGGGATCGGCAATCAGCCCCAGCATTTT	CAWSMGGIGNQPQHF
-	TRBV11-2	few	TRBJ2-1	TGTGCCAGCAGCTTGCAGGGAAGCTCCTACAATGAGCAGTTCTTC	CASSLQGSSYNEQFF
-	TRBV30	-	TRBJ1-3	TGTGCCTGGGGCCGACAGATCGGAAACACCATATATTTT	CAWGRQIGNTIYF
TRBD1	TRBV11-2	-	TRBJ1-5	TGTGCCAGCAGCCCCGGACAGGGAGGGAATCAGCCCCAGCATTTT	CASSPGQGGNQPQHF
-	TRBV5-1	few	TRBJ2-7	TGCGCCAGCAGCGCCTCTAGCGCCACCTACGAGCAGTACTTC	CASSASSATYEQYF
-	TRBV7-9	-	TRBJ2-2	TGTGCCAGCAGCCTTCTACGGGAGAACACCGGGGAGCTGTTTTTT	CASSLLRENTGELFF
-	TRBV14	few	TRBJ1-2	TGTGCCAGCAGCCAAGCAGGGGTTGGCTACACCTTC	CASSQAGVGYTF
-	TRBV7-3	-	TRBJ2-5	TGTGCCAGCAGCTTATCCGGGGGGCGGGAGACCCAGTACTTC	CASSLSGGRETQYF
-	TRBV6-1	-	TRBJ1-5	TGTGCCAGCAGTGAATTCGGAGGTAGCAATCAGCCCCAGCATTTT	CASSEFGGSNQPQHF
-	TRBV25-1	-	TRBJ1-1	TGTGCCAGCAGTCCCCGACAGGACAAGAACACTGAAGCTTTCTTT	CASSPRQDKNTEAFF
-	TRBV28	-	TRBJ2-5	TGTGCCAGCAGTTTTTGGGCGGACGGGGGAGAGACCCAGTACTTC	CASSFWADGGETQYF
-	TRBV5-4	-	TRBJ1-2	TGTGCCAGCAGCTCATCAATCCGAGGGGGCTACACCTTC	CASSSSIRGGYTF
-	TRBV7-2	-	TRBJ1-3	TGTGCCAGCAGCTCTAATCCGAATGCTGGAAACACCATATATTTT	CASSSNPNAGNTIYF
-	TRBV28	once	TRBJ1-2	TGTGCCAGCAGGCCACGCAGGGGCCCCTATGGCTACACCTTC	CASRPRRGPYGYTF
-	TRBV19	-	TRBJ1-1	TGTGCCAGTAGTATAGTGGTATCTTTACCGGGGACTGAAGCTTTCTTT	CASSIVVSLPGTEAFF
-	TRBV18	-	TRBJ2-1	TGTGCCAGCTCACCACCGTCAGGGTTCTCCAGTAATGAGCAGTTCTTC	CASSPPSGFSSNEQFF
TRBD1	TRBV7-3	few	TRBJ1-1	TGTGCCAGCAGCCCGCGGGACAGGGGAAACACTGAAGCTTTCTTT	CASSPRDRGNTEAFF
-	TRBV25-1	once	TRBJ1-6	TGTGCCAGCAGTGATACAGTTTCACCCCTCCACTTT	CASSDTVSPLHF
TRBD1	TRBV19	-	TRBJ1-1	TGTGCCAGTAGGATTACAGGGGGGGTGGAAGCTTTCTTT	CASRITGGVEAFF
-	TRBV5-1	-	TRBJ2-3	TGCGCCAGCAGCTGGGGCTTAGCCGGCACAGATACGCAGTATTTT	CASSWGLAGTDTQYF